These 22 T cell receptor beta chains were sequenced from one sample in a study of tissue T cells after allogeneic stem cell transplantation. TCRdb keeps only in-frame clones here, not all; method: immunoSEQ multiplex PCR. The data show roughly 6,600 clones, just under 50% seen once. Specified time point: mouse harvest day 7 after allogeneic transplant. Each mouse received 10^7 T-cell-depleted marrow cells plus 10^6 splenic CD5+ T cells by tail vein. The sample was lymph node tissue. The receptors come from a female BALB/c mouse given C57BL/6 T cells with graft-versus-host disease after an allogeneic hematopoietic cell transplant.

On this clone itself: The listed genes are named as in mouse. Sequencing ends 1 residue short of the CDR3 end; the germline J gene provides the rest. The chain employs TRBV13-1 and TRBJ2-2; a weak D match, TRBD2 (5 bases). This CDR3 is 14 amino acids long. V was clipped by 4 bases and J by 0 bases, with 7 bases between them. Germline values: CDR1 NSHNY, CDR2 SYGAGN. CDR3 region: CASSPGTNTGQLYF. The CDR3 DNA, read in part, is TGTGCCAGCAGTCCTGGGACAAACACCGGGCAGCTCTAC.

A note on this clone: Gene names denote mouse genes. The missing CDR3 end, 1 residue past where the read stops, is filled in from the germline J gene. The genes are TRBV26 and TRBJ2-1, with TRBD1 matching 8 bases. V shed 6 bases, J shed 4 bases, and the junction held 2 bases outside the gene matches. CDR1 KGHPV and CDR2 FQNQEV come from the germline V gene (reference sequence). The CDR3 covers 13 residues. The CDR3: CASSQGAYAEQFF. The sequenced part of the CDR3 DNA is TGTGCCAGCAGCCAGGGGGCATATGCTGAGCAGTTC.

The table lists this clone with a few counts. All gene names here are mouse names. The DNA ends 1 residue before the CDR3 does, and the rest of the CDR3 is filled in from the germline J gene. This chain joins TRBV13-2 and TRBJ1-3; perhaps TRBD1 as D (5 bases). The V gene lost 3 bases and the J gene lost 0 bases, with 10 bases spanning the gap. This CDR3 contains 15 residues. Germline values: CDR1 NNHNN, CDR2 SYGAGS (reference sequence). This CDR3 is CASGAKDNSGNTLYF. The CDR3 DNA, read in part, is TGTGCCAGCGGTGCCAAGGACAATTCTGGAAATACGCTCTAT.

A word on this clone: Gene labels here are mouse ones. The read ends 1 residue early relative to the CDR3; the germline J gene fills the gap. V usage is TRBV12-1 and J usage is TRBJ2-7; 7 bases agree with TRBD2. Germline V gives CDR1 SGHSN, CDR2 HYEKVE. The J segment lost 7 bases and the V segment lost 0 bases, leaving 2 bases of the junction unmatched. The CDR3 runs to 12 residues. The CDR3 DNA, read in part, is TGTGCCAGCTCTCTCGACTGGGAAGAACAGTAC. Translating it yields CASSLDWEEQY. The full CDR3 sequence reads CASSLDWEEQYF.

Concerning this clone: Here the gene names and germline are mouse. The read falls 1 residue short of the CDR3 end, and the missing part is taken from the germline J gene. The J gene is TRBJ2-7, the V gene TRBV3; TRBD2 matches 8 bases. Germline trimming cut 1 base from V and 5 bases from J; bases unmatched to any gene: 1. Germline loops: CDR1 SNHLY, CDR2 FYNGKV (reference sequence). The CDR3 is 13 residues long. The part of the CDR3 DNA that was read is TGTGCCAGCAGCTTAGGGGGGGGCGATGAACAGTAC. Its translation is CASSLGGGDEQY. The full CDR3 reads CASSLGGGDEQYF.

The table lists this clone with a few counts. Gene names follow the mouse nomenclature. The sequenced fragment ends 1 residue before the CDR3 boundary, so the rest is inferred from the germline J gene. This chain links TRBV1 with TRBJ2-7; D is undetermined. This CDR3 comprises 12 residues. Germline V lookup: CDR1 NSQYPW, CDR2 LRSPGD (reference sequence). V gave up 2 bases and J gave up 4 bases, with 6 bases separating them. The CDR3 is CTCSAKIYEQYF. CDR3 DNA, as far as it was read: TGCACCTGCAGTGCAAAAATATATGAACAGTAC.

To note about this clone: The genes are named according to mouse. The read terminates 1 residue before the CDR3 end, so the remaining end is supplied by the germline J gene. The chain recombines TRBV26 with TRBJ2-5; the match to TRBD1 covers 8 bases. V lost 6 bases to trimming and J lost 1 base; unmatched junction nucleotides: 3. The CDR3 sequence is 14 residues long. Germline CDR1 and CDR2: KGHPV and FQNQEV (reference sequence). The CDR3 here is CASSRGRDQDTQYF. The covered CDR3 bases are TGTGCCAGCAGCAGGGGGCGCGACCAAGACACCCAGTAC.

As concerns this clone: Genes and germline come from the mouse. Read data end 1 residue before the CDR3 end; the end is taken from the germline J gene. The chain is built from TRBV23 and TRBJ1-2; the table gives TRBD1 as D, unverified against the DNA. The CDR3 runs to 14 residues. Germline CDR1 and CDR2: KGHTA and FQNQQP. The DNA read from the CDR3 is TGCTCCAGCAGTCGGGACAGGGCAAACTCCGACTACACC. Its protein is CSSSRDRANSDYT. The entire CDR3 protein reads CSSSRDRANSDYTF.

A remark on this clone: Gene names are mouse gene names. CDR3: CASSLDRGEYEQYF. CDR3 DNA, as far as it was read: TGTGCCAGCAGTCTGGACAGGGGGGAGTATGAACAGTAC. This chain joins TRBV24 and TRBJ2-7; 9 bases are shared with TRBD1. The sequence runs out 1 residue before the end of the CDR3; the remainder is reconstructed from the germline J gene. This CDR3 is built from 14 residues. Per germline, CDR1 KGHTA and CDR2 FRNEEI. The ends lost 2 bases at V and 4 bases at J; junction bases unmatched: 3.

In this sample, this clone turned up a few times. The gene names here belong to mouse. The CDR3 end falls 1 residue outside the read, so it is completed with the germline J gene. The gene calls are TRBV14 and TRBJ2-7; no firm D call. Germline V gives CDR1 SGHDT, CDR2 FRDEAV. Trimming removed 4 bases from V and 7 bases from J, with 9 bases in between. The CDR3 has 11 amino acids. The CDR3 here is CASSKGWEQYF. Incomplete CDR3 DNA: TGTGCCAGCAGTAAAGGGTGGGAACAGTAC.

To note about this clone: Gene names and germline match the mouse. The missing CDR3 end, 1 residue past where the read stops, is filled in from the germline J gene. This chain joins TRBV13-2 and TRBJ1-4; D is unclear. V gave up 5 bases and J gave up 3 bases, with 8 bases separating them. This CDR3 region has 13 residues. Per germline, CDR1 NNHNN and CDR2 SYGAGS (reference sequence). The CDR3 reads CASGSGTNERLFF. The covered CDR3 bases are TGTGCCAGCGGCTCCGGGACCAACGAAAGATTATTT.

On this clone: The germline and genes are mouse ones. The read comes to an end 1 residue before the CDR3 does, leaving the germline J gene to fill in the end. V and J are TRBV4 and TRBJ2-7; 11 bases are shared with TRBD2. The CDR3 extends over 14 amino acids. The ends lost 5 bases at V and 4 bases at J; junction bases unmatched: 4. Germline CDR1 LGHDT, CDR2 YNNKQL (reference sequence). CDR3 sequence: CASSAGTGGYEQYF. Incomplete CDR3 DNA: TGTGCCAGCAGCGCCGGGACTGGGGGATATGAACAGTAC.

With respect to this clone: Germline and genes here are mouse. The DNA read from the CDR3 is TGTGCCAGCAGTGCCACAGTTTCCAACGAAAGATTATTT. This encodes CASSATVSNERLF. The whole CDR3 region reads CASSATVSNERLFF. V gene TRBV13-1 combines with J gene TRBJ1-4; the D is unclear. The read terminates 1 residue ahead of where the CDR3 ends, so the germline J gene completes it. The V end lost 3 bases, the J end lost 0 bases, and 6 bases lay between the germline ends. Germline assignment: CDR1 NSHNY and CDR2 SYGAGN. The CDR3 extends over 14 amino acids.

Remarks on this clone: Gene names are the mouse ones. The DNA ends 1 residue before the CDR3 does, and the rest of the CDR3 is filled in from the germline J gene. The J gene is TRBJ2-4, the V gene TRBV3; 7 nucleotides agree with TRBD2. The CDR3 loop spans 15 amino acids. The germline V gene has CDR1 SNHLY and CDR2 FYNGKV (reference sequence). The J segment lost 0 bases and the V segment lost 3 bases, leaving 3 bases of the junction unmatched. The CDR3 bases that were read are TGTGCCAGCAGCTTGACTGGGACTAGTCAAAACACCTTGTAC. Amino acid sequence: CASSLTGTSQNTLY. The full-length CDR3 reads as CASSLTGTSQNTLYF.

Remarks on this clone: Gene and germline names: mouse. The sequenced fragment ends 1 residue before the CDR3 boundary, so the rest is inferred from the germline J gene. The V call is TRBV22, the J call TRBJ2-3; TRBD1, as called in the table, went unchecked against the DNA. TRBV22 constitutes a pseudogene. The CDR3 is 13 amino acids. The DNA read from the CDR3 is TGTGCCAGAGGACAGGGGAGTGCAGAAACGCTGTAT. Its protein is CARGQGSAETLY. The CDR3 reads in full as CARGQGSAETLYF.

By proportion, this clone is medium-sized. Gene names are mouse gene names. The CDR3 region is CASSLGTGLAEQFF. The DNA read from the CDR3 is TGTGCCAGCTCTCTCGGGACAGGGCTTGCTGAGCAGTTC. The V and J genes are TRBV12-2 and TRBJ2-1; TRBD1 aligns across 9 bases. The read stops 1 residue short of the end of the CDR3; the missing end is completed from the germline J gene. This CDR3 contains 14 residues. Germline trimming cut 0 bases from V and 6 bases from J; bases unmatched to any gene: 2. In germline, CDR1 is SGHLS, CDR2 HYDKME.

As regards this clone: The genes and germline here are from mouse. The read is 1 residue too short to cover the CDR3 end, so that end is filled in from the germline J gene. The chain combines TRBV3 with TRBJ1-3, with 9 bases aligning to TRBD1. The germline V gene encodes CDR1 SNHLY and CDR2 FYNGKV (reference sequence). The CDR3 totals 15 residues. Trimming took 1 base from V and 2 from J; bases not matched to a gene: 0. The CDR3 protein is CASSLGQGAGNTLYF. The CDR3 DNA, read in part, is TGTGCCAGCAGCTTAGGACAGGGGGCTGGAAATACGCTCTAT.

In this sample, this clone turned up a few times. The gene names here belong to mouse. The part of the CDR3 DNA that was read is TGTGCCAGCAGTCTGGGGACACGGGGCACCGGGCAGCTCTAC. This encodes CASSLGTRGTGQLY. The whole CDR3 reads CASSLGTRGTGQLYF. The chain recombines TRBV26 with TRBJ2-2; weak D call: TRBD1 (6 bases). The CDR3 end falls 1 residue outside the read, so it is completed with the germline J gene. Germline V CDR1 and CDR2: KGHPV, FQNQEV (reference sequence). The CDR3 has 15 amino acids. Trimming left V 2 bases short and J 4 bases short, with 11 bases between.

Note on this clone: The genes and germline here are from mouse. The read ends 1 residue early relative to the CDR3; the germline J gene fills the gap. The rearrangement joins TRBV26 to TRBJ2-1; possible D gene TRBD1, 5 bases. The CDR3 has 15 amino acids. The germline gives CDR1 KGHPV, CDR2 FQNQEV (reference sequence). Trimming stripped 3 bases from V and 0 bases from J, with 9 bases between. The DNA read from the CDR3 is TGTGCCAGCAGTCTCCCAGGGTATAACTATGCTGAGCAGTTC. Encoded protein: CASSLPGYNYAEQF. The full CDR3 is CASSLPGYNYAEQFF.

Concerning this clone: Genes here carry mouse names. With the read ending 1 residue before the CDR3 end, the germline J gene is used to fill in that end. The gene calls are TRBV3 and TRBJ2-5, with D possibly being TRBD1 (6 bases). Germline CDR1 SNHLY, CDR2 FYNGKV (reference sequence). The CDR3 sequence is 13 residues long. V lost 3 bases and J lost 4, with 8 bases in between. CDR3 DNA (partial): TGTGCCAGCAGCTTTACAGGGAAAGACACCCAGTAC. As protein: CASSFTGKDTQY. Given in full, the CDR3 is CASSFTGKDTQYF.

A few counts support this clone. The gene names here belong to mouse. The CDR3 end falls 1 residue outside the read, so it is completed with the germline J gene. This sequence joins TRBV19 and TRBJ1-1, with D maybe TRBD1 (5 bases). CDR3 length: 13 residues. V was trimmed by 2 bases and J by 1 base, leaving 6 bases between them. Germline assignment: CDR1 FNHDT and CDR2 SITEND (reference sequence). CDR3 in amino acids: CASSIDRNTEVFF. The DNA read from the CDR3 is TGTGCCAGCAGTATCGACAGAAACACAGAAGTCTTC.

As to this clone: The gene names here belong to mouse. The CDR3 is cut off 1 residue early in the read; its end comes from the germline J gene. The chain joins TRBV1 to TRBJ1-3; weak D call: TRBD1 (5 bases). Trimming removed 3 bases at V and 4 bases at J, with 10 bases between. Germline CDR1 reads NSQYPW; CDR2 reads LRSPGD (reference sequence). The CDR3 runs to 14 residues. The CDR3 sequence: CTCSAGGSGNTLYF. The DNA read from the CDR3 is TGCACCTGCAGTGCGGGGGGGAGCGGAAATACGCTCTAT.